This T cell receptor (beta chain) derives from a study of CD8+ T cells in alopecia areata. Study information: In an open-label trial, patients got 5 to 10 mg tofacitinib twice daily.

Study-level findings and limits: Amid tofacitinib therapy, many expanded lesional clones stayed present in scalp and blood. Although TCR sharing was seen in mice, sharing across patients was less clear, possibly for HLA-related reasons. Lesional scalp exceeded normal scalp in clonality, especially in alopecia totalis/universalis.

The sequencing template was cDNA reverse transcribed from extracted RNA. Clones were read by immunoSEQ multiplex PCR, and TCRdb kept only the in-frame ones, dropping some. In the table there are roughly 100,000 clones, about 61% of which are singletons. CDR1 and CDR2 (germline): SQVTM, ANQGSEA. After removal of 7 bases from V and 1 base from J, the junction contained 13 bases not matched to a gene. The CDR3 is 16 amino acids. This clone was found a few times. The antigen is undetermined. Treatment here: oral pan-JAK inhibitor, 5-10 mg twice daily. The chain employs TRBV29-1 and TRBJ2-7; TRBD2 aligns across 10 bases. This TCR was sampled from a human donor with alopecia areata. This specimen consisted of CD8+ T cells sorted from blood, obtained at roughly week 55, from a patient treated with tofacitinib. The DNA of the CDR3 is TGCAGCGCCTCCAGGGGGACTAGCGAAAAGTCCTACGAGCAGTACTTC. Amino acid sequence: CSASRGTSEKSYEQYF.